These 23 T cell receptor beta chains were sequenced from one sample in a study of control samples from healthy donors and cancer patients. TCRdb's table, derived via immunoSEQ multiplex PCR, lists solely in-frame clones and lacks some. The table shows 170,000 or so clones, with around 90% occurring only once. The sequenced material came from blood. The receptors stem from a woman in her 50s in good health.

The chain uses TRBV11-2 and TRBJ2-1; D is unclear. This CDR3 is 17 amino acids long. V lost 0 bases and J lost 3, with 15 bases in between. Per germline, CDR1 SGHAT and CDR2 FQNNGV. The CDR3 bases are TGTGCCAGCAGCTTAGATCGTACCTTTGAGCGCTACAATGAGCAGTTCTTC. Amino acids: CASSLDRTFERYNEQFF.

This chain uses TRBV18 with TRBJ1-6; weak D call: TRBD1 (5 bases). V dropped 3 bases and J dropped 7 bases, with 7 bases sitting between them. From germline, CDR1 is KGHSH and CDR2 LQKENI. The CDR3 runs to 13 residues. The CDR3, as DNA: TGTGCCAGCTCACCTGACAGAAATTCACCCCTCCACTTT. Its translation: CASSPDRNSPLHF. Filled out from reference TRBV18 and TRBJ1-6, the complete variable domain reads NAGVMQNPRHLVRRRGQEARLRCSPMKGHSHVYWYRQLPEEGLKFMVYLQKENIIDESGMPKERFSAEFPKEGPSILRIQQVVRGDSAAYFCASSPDRNSPLHFGNGTRLTVT.

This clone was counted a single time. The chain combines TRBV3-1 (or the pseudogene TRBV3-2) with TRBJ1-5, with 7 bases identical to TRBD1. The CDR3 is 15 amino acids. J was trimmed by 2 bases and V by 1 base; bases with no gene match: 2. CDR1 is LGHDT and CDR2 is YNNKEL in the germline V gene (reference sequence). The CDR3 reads CASSQGGQGNQPQHF. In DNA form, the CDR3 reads TGTGCCAGCAGCCAAGGAGGACAGGGCAATCAGCCCCAGCATTTT.

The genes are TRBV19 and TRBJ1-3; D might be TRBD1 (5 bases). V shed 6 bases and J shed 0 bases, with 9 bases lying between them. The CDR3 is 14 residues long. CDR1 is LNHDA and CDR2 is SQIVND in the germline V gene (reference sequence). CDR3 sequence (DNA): TGTGCCAGTAGGACAGACTACTCTGGAAACACCATATATTTT. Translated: CASRTDYSGNTIYF.

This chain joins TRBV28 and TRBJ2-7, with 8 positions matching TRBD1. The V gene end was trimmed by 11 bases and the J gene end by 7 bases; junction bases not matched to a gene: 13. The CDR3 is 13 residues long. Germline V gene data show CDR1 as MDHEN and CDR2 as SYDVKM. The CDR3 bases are TGTGCCGGGGCCGTGCAGGGGGCGAGGGAGCAGTACTTC. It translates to CAGAVQGAREQYF.

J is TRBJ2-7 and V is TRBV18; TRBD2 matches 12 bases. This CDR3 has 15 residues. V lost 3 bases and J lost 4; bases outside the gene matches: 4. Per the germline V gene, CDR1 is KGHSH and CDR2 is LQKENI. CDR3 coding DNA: TGTGCCAGCTCACCGGGACTAGCGGGCTTTTACGAGCAGTACTTC. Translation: CASSPGLAGFYEQYF.

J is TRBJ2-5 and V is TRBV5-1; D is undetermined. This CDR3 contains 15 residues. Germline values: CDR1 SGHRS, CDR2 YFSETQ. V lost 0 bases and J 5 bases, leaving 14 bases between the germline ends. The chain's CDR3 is CASSLGLAVGETQYF. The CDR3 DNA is TGCGCCAGCAGCTTGGGACTGGCCGTCGGGGAGACCCAGTACTTC.

In DNA, the CDR3 is TGTGCCAGCACAACGGGCCTGACAGGGAAACACACTGAAGCTTTCTTT. It specifies CASTTGLTGKHTEAFF. The rearrangement joins TRBV9 to TRBJ1-1; 7 bases are a match to TRBD1. Germline values: CDR1 SGDLS, CDR2 YYNGEE. CDR3 size: 16 residues. V shed 6 bases and J 3 bases; nucleotides not matched to a gene: 14.

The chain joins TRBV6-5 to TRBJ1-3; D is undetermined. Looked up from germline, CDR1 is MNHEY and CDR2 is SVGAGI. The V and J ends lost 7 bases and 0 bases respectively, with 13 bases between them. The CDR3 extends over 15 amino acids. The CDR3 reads CASKDPGISGNTIYF. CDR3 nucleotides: TGTGCCAGCAAAGATCCGGGGATCTCTGGAAACACCATATATTTT.

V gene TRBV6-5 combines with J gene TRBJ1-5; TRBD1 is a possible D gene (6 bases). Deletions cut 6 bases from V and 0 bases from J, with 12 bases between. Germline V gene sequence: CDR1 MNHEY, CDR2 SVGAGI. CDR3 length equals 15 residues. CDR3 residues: CASRAGTNSNQPQHF. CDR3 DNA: TGTGCCAGCAGGGCCGGGACAAATAGCAATCAGCCCCAGCATTTT.

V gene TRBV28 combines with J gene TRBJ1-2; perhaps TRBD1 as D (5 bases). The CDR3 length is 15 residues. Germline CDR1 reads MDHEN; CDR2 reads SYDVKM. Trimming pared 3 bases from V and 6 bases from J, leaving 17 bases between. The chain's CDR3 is CASSFVGSAGNGYTF. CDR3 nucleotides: TGTGCCAGCAGTTTCGTCGGTTCGGCAGGGAATGGCTACACCTTC.

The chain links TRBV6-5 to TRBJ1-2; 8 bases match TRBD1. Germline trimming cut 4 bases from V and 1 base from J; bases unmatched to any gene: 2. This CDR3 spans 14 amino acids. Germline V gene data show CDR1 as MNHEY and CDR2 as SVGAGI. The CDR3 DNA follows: TGTGCCAGCAGTTGGGACAGGAGTAACTATGGCTACACCTTC. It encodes CASSWDRSNYGYTF.

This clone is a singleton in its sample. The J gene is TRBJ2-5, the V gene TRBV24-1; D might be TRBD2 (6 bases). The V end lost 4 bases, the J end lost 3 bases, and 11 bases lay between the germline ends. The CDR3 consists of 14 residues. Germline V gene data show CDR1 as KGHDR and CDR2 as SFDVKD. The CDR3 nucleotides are TGTGCCACCAGTGACGGACTACGAAAAGAGACCCAGTACTTC. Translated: CATSDGLRKETQYF.

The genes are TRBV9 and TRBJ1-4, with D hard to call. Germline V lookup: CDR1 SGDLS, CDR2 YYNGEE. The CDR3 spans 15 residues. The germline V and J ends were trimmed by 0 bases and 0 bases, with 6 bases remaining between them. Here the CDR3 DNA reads TGTGCCAGCAGCGTAGAGGCGGCAACTAATGAAAAACTGTTTTTT. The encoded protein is CASSVEAATNEKLFF.

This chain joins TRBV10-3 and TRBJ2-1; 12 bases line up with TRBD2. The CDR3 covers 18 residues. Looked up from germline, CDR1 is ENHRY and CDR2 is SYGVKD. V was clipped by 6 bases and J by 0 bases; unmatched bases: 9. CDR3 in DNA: TGTGCCATCAGCAGGCCGGGACTAGCGGGCAGCTCCTACAATGAGCAGTTCTTC. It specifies CAISRPGLAGSSYNEQFF.

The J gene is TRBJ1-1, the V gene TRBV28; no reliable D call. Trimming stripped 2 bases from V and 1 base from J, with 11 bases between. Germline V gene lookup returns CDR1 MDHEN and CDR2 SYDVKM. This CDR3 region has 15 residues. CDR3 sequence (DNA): TGTGCCAGCAGTTTACTCAACATAGCGAACACTGAAGCTTTCTTT. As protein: CASSLLNIANTEAFF.

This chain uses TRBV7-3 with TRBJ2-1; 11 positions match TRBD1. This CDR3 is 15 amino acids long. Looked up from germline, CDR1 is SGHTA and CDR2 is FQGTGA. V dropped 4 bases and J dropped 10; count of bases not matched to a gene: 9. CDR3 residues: CASSSSTGTGGEQFF. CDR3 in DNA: TGTGCCAGCAGCTCCTCAACCGGGACAGGGGGGGAGCAGTTCTTC.

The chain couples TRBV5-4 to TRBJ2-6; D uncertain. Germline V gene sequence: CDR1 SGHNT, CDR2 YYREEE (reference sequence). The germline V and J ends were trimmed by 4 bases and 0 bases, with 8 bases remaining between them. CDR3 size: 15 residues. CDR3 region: CASSRDTSGANVLTF. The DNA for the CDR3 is TGTGCCAGCAGCCGTGACACCTCTGGGGCCAACGTCCTGACTTTC.

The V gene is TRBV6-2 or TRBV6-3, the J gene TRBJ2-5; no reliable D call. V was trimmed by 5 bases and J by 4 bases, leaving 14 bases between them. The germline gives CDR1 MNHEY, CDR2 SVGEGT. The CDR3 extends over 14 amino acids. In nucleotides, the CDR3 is TGTGCCAGCAGTCCCACCTATTGGCGAGAGACCCAGTACTTC. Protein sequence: CASSPTYWRETQYF.

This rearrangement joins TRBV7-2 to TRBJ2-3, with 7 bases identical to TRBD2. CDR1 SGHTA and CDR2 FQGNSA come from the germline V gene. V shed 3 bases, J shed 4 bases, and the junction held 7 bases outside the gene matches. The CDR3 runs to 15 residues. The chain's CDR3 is CASSFFGRNADTQYF. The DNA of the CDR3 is TGTGCCAGCAGCTTTTTCGGGAGGAACGCAGATACGCAGTATTTT.

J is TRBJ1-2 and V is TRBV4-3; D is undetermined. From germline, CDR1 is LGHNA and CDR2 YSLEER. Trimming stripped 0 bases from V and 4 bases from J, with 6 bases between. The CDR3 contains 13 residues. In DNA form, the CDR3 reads TGCGCCAGCAGCCAAGATCAGGCCTATGGCTACACCTTC. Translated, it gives CASSQDQAYGYTF.

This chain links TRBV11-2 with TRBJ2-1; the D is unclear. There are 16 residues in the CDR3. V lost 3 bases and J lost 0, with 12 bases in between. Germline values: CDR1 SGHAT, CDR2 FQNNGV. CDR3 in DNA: TGTGCCAGCAGCTTTCGAGCTGATAGCTCCTACAATGAGCAGTTCTTC. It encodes CASSFRADSSYNEQFF.

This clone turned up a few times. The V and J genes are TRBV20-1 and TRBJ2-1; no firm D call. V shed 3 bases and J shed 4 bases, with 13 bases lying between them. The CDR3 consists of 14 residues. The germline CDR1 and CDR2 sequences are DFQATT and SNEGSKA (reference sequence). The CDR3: CSASMATEYNEQFF. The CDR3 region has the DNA TGCAGTGCTAGTATGGCGACCGAATACAATGAGCAGTTCTTC.